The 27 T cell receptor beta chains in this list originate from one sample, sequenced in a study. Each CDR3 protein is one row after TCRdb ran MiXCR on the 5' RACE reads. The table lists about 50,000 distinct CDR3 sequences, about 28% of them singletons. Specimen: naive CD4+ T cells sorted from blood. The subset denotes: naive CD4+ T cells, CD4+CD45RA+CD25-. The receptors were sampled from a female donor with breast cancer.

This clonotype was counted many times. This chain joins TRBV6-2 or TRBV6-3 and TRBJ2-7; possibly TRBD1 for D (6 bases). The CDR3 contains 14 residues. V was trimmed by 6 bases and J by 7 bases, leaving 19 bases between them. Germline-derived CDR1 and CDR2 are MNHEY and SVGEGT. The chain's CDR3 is CASSRRTATTEQYF. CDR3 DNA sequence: TGTGCCAGCAGCCGCCGGACAGCCACCACTGAGCAGTACTTC.

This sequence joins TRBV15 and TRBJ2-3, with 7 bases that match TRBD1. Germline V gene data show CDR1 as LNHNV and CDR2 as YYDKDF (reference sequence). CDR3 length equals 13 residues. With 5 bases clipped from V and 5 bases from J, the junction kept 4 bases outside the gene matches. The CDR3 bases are TGTGCCACCAGCGAGGGGGCCAAAGATACGCAGTATTTT. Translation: CATSEGAKDTQYF.

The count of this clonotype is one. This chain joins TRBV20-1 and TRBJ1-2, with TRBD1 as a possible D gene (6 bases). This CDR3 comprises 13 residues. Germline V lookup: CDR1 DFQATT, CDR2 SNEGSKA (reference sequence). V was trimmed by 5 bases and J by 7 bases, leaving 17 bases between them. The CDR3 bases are TGCAGTGCTTCGACAGGCTTTGACAGTGGCTACACCTTC. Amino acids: CSASTGFDSGYTF.

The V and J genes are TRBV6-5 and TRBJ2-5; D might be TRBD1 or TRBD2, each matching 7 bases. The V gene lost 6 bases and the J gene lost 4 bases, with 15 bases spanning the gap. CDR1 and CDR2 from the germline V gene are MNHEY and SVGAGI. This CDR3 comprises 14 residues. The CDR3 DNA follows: TGTGCCAGCAGCCAGGGGGGGAGGGGAGAGACCCAGTACTTC. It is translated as CASSQGGRGETQYF.

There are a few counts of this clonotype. The DNA of the CDR3 is TGTGCCAGCAGTTTTGCGGGACCTCTAAATGAGCAGTTCTTC. Translating gives CASSFAGPLNEQFF. The rearrangement joins TRBV28 to TRBJ2-1; a possible D gene is TRBD2 (6 bases). The CDR3 spans 14 residues. V was clipped by 3 bases and J by 7 bases, with 13 bases between them. Germline CDR1 reads MDHEN; CDR2 reads SYDVKM. Based on the CDR3 plus reference TRBV28 and TRBJ2-1, the full variable domain is DVKVTQSSRYLVKRTGEKVFLECVQDMDHENMFWYRQDPGLGLRLIYFSYDVKMKEKGDIPEGYSVSREKKERFSLILESASTNQTSMYLCASSFAGPLNEQFFGPGTRLTVL.

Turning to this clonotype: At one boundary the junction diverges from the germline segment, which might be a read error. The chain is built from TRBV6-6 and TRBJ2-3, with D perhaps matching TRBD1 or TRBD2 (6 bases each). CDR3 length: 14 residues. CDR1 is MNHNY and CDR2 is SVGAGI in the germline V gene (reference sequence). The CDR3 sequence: CTSMERGQADTQYF. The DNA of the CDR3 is TGTACCAGCATGGAACGGGGGCAAGCAGATACGCAGTATTTT.

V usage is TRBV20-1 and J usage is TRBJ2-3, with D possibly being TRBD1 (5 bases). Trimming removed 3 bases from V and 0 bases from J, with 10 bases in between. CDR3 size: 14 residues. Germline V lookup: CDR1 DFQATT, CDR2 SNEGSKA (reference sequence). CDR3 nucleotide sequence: TGCAGTGCTAGTAGGGGCCAGAGCACAGATACGCAGTATTTT. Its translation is CSASRGQSTDTQYF.

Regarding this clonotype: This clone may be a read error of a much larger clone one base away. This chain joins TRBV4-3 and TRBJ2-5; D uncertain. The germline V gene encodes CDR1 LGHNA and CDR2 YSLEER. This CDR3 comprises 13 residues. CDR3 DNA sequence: TGCGCCAGCAGCCAACAACTCCAAGGGACCCAGTACTTC. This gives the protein CASSQQLQGTQYF.

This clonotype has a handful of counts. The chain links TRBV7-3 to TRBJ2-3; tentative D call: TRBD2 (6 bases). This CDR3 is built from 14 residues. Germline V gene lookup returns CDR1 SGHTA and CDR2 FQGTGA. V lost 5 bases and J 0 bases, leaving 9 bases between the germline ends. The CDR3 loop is CASSAGTSTDTQYF. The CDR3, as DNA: TGTGCCAGCAGCGCCGGGACTAGCACAGATACGCAGTATTTT.

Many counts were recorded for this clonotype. The chain's CDR3 is CASSLQGMNTEAFF. In DNA form, the CDR3 reads TGCGCCAGCAGCTTGCAGGGGATGAACACTGAAGCTTTCTTT. The chain employs TRBV5-1 and TRBJ1-1, with D tentatively TRBD1 (6 bases). Per germline, CDR1 SGHRS and CDR2 YFSETQ. The CDR3 is 14 amino acids. V lost 1 base and J 0 bases, leaving 7 bases between the germline ends.

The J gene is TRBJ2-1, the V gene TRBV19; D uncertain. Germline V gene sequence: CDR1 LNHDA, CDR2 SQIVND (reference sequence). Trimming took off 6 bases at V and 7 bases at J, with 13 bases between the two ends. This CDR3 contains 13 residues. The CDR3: CASRSERRNEQFF. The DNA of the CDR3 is TGTGCCAGTAGATCGGAACGTAGGAATGAGCAGTTCTTC.

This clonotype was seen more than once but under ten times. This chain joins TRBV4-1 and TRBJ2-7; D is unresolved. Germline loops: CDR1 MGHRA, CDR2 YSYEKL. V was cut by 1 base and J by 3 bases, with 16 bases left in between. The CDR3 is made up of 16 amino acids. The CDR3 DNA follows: TGCGCCAGCAGCCAAGTCGGTTCGAACAGTGGCTACGAGCAGTACTTC. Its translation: CASSQVGSNSGYEQYF.

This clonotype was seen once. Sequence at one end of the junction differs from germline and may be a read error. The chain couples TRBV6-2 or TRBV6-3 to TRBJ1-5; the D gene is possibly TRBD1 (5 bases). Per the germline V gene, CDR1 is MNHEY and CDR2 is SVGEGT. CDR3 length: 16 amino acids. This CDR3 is CACSEGSSRRNQPQHF. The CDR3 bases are TGTGCCTGCAGCGAGGGGTCCAGCCGTCGCAATCAGCCCCAGCATTTT.

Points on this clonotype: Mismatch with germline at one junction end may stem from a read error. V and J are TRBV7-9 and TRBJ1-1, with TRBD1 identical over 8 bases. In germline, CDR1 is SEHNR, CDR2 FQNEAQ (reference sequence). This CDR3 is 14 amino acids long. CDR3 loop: CASSLGQGNTEAFF. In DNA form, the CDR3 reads TGTGCCAGCAGTTTAGGACAGGGGAACACTGAAGCTTTCTTT.

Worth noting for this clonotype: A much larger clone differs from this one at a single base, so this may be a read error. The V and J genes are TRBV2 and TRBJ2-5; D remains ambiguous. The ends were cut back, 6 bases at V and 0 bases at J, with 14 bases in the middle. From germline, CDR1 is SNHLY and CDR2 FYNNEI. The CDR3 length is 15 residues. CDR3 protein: CASSPLGSDQETQYF. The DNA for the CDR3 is TGTGCCAGCAGCCCGCTTGGGTCAGACCAAGAGACCCAGTACTTC.

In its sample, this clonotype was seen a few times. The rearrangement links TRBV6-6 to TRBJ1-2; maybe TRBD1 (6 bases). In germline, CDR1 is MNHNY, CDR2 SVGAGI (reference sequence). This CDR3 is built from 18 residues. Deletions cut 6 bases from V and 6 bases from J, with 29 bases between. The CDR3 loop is CASSPPPGQNRVYDGYTF. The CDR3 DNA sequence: TGTGCCAGCAGCCCCCCGCCCGGACAGAATAGGGTATACGATGGCTACACCTTC.

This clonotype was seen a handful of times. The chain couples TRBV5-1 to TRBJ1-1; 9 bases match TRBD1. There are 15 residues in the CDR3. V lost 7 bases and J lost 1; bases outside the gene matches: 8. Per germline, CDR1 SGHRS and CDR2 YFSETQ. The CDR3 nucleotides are TGCGCCAGCTATAGGACAGGGGACACGAACACTGAAGCTTTCTTT. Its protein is CASYRTGDTNTEAFF.

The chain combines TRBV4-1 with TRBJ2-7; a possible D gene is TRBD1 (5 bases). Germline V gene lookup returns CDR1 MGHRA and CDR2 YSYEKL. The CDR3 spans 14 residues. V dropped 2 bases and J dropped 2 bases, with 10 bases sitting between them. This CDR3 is CASSQLTATYEQYF. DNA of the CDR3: TGCGCCAGCAGCCAACTGACAGCCACCTACGAGCAGTACTTC.

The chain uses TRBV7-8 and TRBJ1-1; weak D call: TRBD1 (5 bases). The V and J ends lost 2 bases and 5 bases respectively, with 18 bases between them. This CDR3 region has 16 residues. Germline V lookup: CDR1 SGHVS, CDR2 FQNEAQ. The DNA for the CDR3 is TGTGCCAGCAGCTTAAGGGGACCCCGTATGGGGACTGAAGCTTTCTTT. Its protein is CASSLRGPRMGTEAFF. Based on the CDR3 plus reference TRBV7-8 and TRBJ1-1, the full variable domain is GAGVSQSPRYKVAKRGQDVALRCDPISGHVSLFWYQQALGQGPEFLTYFQNEAQLDKSGLPSDRFFAERPEGSVSTLKIQRTQQEDSAVYLCASSLRGPRMGTEAFFGQGTRLTVV.

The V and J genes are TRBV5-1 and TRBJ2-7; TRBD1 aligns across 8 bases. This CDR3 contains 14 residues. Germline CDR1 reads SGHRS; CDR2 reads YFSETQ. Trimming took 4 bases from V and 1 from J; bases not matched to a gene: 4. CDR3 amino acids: CASSPGGESYEQYF. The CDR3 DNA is TGCGCCAGCAGCCCAGGGGGCGAATCCTACGAGCAGTACTTC.

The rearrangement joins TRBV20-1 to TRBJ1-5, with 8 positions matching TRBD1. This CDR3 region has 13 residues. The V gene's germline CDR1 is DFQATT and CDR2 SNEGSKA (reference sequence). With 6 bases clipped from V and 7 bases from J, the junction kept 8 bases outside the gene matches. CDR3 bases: TGCAGTGCCCAGGGGGCGCAAAACCAGCCCCAGCATTTT. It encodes CSAQGAQNQPQHF.

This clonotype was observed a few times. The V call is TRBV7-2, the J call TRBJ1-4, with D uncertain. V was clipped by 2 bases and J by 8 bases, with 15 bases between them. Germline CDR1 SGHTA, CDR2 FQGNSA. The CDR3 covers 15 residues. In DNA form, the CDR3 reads TGTGCCAGCAGCTTACGGTTAACGAACCAGGAAAAACTGTTTTTT. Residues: CASSLRLTNQEKLFF. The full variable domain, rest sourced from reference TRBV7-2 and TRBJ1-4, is GAGVSQSPSNKVTEKGKDVELRCDPISGHTALYWYRQSLGQGLEFLIYFQGNSAPDKSGLPSDRFSAERTGGSVSTLTIQRTQQEDSAVYLCASSLRLTNQEKLFFGSGTQLSVL.

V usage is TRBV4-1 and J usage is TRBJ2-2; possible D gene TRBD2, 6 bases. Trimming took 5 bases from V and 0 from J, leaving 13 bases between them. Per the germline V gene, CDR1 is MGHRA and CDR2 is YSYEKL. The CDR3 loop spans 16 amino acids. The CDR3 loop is CASSFGTGTNTGELFF. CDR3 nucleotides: TGCGCCAGCAGCTTCGGGACTGGGACGAACACCGGGGAGCTGTTTTTT.

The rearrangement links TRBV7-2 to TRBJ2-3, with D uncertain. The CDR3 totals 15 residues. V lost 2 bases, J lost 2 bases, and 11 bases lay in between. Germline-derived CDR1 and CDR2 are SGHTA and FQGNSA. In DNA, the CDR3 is TGTGCCAGCAGCTTACTAATACCTAACACAGATACGCAGTATTTT. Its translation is CASSLLIPNTDTQYF.

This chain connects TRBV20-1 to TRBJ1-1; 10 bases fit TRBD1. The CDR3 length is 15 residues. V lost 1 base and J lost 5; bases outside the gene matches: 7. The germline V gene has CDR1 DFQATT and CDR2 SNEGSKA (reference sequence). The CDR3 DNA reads TGCAGTGCTAGAGTGTTGGACAGGGGGATGACTGAAGCTTTCTTT. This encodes CSARVLDRGMTEAFF.

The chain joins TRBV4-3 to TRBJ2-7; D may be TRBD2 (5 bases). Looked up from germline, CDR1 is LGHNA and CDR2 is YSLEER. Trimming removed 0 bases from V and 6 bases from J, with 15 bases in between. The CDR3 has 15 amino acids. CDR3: CASSQDPGRPSEQYF. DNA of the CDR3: TGCGCCAGCAGCCAAGATCCGGGGAGACCCTCCGAGCAGTACTTC.

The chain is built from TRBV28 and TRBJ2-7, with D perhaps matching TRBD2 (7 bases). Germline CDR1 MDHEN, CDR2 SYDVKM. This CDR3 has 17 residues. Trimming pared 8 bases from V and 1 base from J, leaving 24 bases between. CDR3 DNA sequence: TGTGCCAGCCGAGGGTCCGGGGGCGGGAGTTGGTCCTACGAGCAGTACTTC. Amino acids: CASRGSGGGSWSYEQYF.